The next 5 T cell receptor beta chains were all read from a single sample in a study of Graves' ophthalmopathy and Graves' hyperthyroidism. Amplifying from RNA transcripts, the study obtained TCR beta CDR3 regions. First-round RT-PCR employed HTBI primers, with a second-round multiplex PCR after it. TCRdb re-called the multiplex PCR reads through MiXCR, storing one row per CDR3 protein. The repertoire holds roughly 50,000 distinct CDR3 sequences, with less than 55% as singletons. Input material: peripheral blood. Source of these receptors: an adult woman with Graves' ophthalmopathy.

This clonotype was detected ten times or more. This sequence may be a read error, since a much larger clone differs from it by one base. The chain has TRBV7-6 and TRBJ2-5, with D perhaps TRBD2 (6 bases). The CDR3 runs 14 residues. Germline V gene sequence: CDR1 SGHVS, CDR2 FNYEAQ. V lost 8 bases, J lost 4 bases, and 17 bases lay in between. The CDR3 loop reads CASGSFGRRETQYF. The CDR3 DNA reads as TGTGCCAGCGGCTCATTTGGGAGGAGAGAGACCCAGTACTTC.

This clonotype was observed a single time. The rearrangement links TRBV7-2 to TRBJ1-1, with a possible D match to TRBD1 (6 bases). CDR1 is SGHTA and CDR2 is FQGNSA in the germline V gene. Trimming removed 6 bases at V and 5 bases at J, with 10 bases between. The CDR3 covers 12 residues. The CDR3 sequence is CASSPGATEAFF. The CDR3 nucleotides are TGTGCCAGCAGTCCAGGGGCAACTGAAGCTTTCTTT.

This clonotype was picked up many times. The rearrangement joins TRBV28 to TRBJ2-7, with 8 bases aligning to TRBD1. CDR1 MDHEN and CDR2 SYDVKM come from the germline V gene. The CDR3 runs to 14 residues. The trim removed 6 bases at V and 2 bases at J, leaving 6 bases unmatched. The chain's CDR3 is CASRPTGGAYEQYF. Written as DNA, the CDR3 is TGTGCCAGCAGACCTACAGGGGGAGCCTACGAGCAGTACTTC.

A word on this clonotype: Its ends do not fully match the called genes, so a read error is possible. The J gene is TRBJ2-2, the V gene TRBV29-1; D tentatively reads TRBD1 or TRBD2 (5 bases each). This CDR3 is built from 16 residues. CDR1 is SQVTM and CDR2 is ANQGSEA in the germline V gene. The CDR3 region has the DNA TGCAGCGTTGAGGTTGGGGCAGGCCGGAACACCGGGGAGCTGCTTTTT. Translation: CSVEVGAGRNTGELLF.

Remarks on this clonotype: An end of the junction does not agree with germline; a read error may underlie this. This sequence joins TRBV6-5 and TRBJ2-7; 10 nucleotides line up with TRBD1. The CDR3 consists of 24 residues. Germline assignment: CDR1 MNHEY and CDR2 SVGAGI. For the CDR3, the DNA is TGTGCCAGCAGTTTGTTAGTGGAATATATTCGGACAGGGGGAAATATAATCCCCCCTGACGAGCGGTACTTC. Protein product: CASSLLVEYIRTGGNIIPPDERYF.